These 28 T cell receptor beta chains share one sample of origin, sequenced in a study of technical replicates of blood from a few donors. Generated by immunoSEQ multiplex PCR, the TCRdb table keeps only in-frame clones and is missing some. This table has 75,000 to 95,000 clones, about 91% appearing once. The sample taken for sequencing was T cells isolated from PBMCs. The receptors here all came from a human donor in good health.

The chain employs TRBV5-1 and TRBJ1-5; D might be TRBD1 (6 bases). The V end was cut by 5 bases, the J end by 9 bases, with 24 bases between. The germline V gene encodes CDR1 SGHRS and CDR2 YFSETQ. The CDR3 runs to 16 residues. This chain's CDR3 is CASRSRRGFHVVPQHF. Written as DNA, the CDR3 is TGCGCCAGCAGAAGTCGAAGGGGGTTCCATGTTGTGCCCCAGCATTTT.

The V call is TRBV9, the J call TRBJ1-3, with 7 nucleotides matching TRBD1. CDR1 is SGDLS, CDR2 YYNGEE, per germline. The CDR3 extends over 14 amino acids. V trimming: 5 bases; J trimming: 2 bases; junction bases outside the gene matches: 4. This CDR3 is CASSQTGTGNTIYF. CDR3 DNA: TGTGCCAGCAGTCAGACAGGGACTGGAAACACCATATATTTT.

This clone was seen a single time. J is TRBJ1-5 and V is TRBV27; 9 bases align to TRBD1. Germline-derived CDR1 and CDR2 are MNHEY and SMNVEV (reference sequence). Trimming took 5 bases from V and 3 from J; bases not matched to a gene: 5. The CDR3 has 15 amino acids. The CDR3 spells CASSLRQGDNQPQHF. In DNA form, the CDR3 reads TGTGCCAGCAGTCTGAGACAGGGGGACAATCAGCCCCAGCATTTT.

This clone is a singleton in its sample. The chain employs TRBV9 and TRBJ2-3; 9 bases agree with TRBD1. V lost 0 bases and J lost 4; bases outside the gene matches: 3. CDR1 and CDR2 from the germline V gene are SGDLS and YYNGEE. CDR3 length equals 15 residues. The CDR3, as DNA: TGTGCCAGCAGCGTAGAGGGACAGGGTGCAGATACGCAGTATTTT. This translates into CASSVEGQGADTQYF.

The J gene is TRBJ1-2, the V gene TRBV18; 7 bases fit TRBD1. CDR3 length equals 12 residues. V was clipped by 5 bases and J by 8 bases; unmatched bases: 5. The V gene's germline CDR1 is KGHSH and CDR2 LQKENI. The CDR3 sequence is CASSTGERGYTF. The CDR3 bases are TGTGCCAGCTCAACAGGGGAGAGAGGCTACACCTTC. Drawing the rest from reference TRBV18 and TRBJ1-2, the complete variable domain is NAGVMQNPRHLVRRRGQEARLRCSPMKGHSHVYWYRQLPEEGLKFMVYLQKENIIDESGMPKERFSAEFPKEGPSILRIQQVVRGDSAAYFCASSTGERGYTFGSGTRLTVV.

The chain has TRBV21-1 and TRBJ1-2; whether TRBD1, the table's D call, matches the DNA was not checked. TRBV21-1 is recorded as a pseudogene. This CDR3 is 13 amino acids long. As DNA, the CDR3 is TGTGCCAGTCGGACAGGGTGGGGAGATGGCTACACCTTC. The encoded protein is CASRTGWGDGYTF.

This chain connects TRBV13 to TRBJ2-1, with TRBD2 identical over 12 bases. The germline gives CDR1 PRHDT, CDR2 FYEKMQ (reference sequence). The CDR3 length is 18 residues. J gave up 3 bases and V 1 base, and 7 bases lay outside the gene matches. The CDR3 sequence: CASSLEGLTSGGYNEQFF. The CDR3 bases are TGTGCCAGCAGCTTAGAGGGACTGACTAGCGGGGGCTACAATGAGCAGTTCTTC.

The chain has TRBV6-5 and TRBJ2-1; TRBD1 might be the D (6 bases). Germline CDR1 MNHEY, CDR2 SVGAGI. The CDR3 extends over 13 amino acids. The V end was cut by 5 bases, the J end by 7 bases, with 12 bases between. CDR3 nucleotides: TGTGCCAGCAGTCAACAGGGCTCGAATGAGCAGTTCTTC. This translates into CASSQQGSNEQFF.

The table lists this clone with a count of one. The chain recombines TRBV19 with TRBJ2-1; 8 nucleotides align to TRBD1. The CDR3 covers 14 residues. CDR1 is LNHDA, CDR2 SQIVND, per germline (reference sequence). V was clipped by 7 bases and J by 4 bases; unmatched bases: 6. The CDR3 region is CASTPGQVYNEQFF. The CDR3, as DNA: TGTGCCAGTACCCCGGGACAGGTTTACAATGAGCAGTTCTTC. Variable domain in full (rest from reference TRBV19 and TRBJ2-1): DGGITQSPKYLFRKEGQNVTLSCEQNLNHDAMYWYRQDPGQGLRLIYYSQIVNDFQKGDIAEGYSVSREKKESFPLTVTSAQKNPTAFYLCASTPGQVYNEQFFGPGTRLTVL.

The CDR3 DNA is TGTGCCAGCAGCTCCGACAGGGGGGTATTCTACGAGCAGTACTTC. It specifies CASSSDRGVFYEQYF. The chain links TRBV7-9 to TRBJ2-7; 9 positions agree with TRBD1. Germline CDR1 reads SEHNR; CDR2 reads FQNEAQ (reference sequence). The CDR3 is made up of 15 amino acids. V lost 4 bases and J lost 3; bases outside the gene matches: 7.

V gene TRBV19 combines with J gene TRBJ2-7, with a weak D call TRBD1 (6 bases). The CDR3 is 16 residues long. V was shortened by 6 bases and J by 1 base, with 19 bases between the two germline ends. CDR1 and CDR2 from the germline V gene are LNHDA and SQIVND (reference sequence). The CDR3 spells CASSPAGGEESYEQYF. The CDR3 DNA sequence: TGTGCCAGTAGCCCGGCTGGGGGCGAAGAATCCTACGAGCAGTACTTC. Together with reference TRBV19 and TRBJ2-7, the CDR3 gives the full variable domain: DGGITQSPKYLFRKEGQNVTLSCEQNLNHDAMYWYRQDPGQGLRLIYYSQIVNDFQKGDIAEGYSVSREKKESFPLTVTSAQKNPTAFYLCASSPAGGEESYEQYFGPGTRLTVT.

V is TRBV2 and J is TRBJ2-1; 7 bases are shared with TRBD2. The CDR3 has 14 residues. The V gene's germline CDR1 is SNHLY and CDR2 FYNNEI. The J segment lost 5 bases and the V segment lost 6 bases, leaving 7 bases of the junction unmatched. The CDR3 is CASRSSGGNNEQFF. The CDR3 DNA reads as TGTGCCAGCAGGTCTAGCGGAGGGAACAATGAGCAGTTCTTC. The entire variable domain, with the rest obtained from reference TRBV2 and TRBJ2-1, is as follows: EPEVTQTPSHQVTQMGQEVILRCVPISNHLYFYWYRQILGQKVEFLVSFYNNEISEKSEIFDDQFSVERPDGSNFTLKIRSTKLEDSAMYFCASRSSGGNNEQFFGPGTRLTVL.

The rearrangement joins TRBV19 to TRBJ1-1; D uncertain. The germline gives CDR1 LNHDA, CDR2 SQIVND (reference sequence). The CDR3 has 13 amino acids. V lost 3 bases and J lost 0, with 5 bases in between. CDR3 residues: CASSIAVNTEAFF. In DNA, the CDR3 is TGTGCCAGTAGTATCGCGGTGAACACTGAAGCTTTCTTT.

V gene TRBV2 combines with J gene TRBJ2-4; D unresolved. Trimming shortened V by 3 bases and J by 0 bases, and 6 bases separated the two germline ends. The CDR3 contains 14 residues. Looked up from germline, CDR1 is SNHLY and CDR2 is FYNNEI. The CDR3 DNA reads TGTGCCAGCAGTGACCGTCTAGCCAAAAACATTCAGTACTTC. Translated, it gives CASSDRLAKNIQYF.

CDR3 sequence reads: CASSLGLHYEQYF. CDR3 nucleotide sequence: TGTGCCAGCAGCTTGGGACTTCACTACGAGCAGTACTTC. V usage is TRBV7-3 and J usage is TRBJ2-7, with a tentative D call TRBD2 (6 bases). Germline CDR1 is SGHTA and CDR2 is FQGTGA. V was trimmed by 3 bases and J by 3 bases, leaving 9 bases between them. The CDR3 sequence is 13 residues long.

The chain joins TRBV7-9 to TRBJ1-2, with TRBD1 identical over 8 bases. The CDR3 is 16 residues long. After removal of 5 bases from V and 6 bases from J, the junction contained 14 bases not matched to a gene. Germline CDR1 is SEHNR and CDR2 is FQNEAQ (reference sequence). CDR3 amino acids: CASSEGGVTGVNGYTF. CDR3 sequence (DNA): TGTGCCAGCAGCGAGGGAGGGGTGACAGGGGTTAATGGCTACACCTTC.

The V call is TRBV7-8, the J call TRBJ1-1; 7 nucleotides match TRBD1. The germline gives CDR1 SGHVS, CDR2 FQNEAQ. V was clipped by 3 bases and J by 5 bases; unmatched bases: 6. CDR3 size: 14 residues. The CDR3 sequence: CASSFLTQGTEAFF. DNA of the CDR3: TGTGCCAGCAGCTTTCTGACACAGGGGACTGAAGCTTTCTTT.

The CDR3 DNA reads as TGTGCCAGCAGCGGGGACAGGCCTGGCTACACCTTC. Its translation is CASSGDRPGYTF. V is TRBV9 and J is TRBJ1-2; 8 positions match TRBD1. In germline, CDR1 is SGDLS, CDR2 YYNGEE. CDR3 size: 12 residues. Trimming cost V 3 bases and J 7 bases; bases outside gene matches: 2.

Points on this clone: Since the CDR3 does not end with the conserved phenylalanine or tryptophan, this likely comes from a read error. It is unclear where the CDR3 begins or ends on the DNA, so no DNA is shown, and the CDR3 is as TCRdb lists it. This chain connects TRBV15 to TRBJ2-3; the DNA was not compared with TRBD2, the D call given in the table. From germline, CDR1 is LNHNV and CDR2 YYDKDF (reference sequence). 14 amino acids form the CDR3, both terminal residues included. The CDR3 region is CATSRDRGAGEWAI.

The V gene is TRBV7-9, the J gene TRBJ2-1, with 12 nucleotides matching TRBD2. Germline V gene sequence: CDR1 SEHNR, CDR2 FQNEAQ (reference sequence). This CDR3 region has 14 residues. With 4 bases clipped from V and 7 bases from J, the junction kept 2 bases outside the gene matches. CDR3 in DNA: TGTGCCAGCAGCTGGGGACTAGCGGGTAATGAGCAGTTCTTC. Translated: CASSWGLAGNEQFF.

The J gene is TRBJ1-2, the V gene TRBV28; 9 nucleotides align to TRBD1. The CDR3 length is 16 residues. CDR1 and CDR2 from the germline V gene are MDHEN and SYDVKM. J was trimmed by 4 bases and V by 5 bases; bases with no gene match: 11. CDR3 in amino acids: CASSVRGQGRIYGYTF. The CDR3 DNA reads TGTGCCAGCAGTGTTAGGGGACAGGGTAGGATCTATGGCTACACCTTC.

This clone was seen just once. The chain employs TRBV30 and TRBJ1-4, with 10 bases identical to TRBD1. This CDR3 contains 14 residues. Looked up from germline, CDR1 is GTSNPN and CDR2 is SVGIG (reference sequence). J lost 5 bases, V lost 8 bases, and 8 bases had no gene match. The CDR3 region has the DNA TGTGCCCACCGATCGGGACAGGGGAATGAAAAACTGTTTTTT. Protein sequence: CAHRSGQGNEKLFF.

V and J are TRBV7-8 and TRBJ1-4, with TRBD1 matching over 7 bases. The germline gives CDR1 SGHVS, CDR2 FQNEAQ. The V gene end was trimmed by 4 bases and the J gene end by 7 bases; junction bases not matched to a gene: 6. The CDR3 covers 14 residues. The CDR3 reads CASSSTGSGEKLFF. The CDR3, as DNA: TGTGCCAGCAGCTCGACAGGGTCCGGTGAAAAACTGTTTTTT.

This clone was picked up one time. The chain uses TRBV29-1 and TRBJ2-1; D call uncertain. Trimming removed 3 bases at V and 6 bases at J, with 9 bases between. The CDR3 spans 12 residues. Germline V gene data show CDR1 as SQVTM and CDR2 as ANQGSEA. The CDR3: CSVDLQSNEQFF. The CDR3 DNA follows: TGCAGCGTTGATCTCCAGTCCAATGAGCAGTTCTTC.

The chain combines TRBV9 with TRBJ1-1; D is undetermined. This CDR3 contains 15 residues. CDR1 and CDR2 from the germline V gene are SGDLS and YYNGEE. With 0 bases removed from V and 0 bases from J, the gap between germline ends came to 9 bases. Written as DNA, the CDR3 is TGTGCCAGCAGCGTAGGATCAGGATTGAACACTGAAGCTTTCTTT. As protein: CASSVGSGLNTEAFF.

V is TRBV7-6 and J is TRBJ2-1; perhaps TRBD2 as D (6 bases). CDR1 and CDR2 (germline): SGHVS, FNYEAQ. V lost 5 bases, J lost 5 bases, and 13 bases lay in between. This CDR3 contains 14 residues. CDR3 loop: CASSHVVADNEQFF. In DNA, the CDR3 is TGTGCCAGCAGCCATGTGGTAGCGGACAATGAGCAGTTCTTC.

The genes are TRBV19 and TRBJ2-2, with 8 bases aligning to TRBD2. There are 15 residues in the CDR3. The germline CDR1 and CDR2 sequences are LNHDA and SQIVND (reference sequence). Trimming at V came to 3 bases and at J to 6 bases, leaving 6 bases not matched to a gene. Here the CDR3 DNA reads TGTGCCAGTAGTATGGGTAGCGGGAAGGCCGGGGAGCTGTTTTTT. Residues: CASSMGSGKAGELFF.

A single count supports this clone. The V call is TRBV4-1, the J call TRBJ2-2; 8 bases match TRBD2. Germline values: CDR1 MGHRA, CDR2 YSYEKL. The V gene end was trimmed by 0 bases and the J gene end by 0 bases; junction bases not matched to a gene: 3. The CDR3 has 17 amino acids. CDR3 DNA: TGCGCCAGCAGCCAAGAGACCGGGGGGGCGAACACCGGGGAGCTGTTTTTT. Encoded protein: CASSQETGGANTGELFF.